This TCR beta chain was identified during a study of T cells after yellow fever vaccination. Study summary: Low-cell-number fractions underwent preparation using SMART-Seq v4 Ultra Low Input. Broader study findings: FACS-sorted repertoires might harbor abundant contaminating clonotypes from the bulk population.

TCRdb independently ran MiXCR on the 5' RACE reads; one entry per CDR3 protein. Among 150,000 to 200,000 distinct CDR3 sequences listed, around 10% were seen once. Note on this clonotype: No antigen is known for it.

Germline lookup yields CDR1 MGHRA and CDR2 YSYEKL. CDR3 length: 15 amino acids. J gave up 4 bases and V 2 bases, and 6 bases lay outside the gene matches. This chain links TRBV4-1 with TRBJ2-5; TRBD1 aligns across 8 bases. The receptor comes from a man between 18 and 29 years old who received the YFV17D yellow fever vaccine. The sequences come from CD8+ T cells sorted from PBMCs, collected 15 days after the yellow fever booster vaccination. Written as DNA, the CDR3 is TGCGCCAGCAGCCAACCTCGGACAGGGCCAGAGACCCAGTACTTC. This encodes CASSQPRTGPETQYF.